Presented here are 23 T cell receptor beta chains from one specimen sequenced in a study of cytomegalovirus exposure and HLA in healthy donors. Primers for the PCR totalled 60 Vbeta and 13 Jbeta. The table came from immunoSEQ multiplex PCR; TCRdb's copy has only in-frame clones and leaves some out. The table has over 150,000 clones, 65% to 80% seen once. Sequenced material: PBMCs. Every receptor here comes from a woman aged 45-59 years in good health and CMV-seropositive.

This sequence joins TRBV7-8 and TRBJ1-5; no firm D call. V was pared by 2 bases and J by 0 bases, with 8 bases between. The germline gives CDR1 SGHVS, CDR2 FQNEAQ. The length of the CDR3 is 15 residues. The CDR3 sequence: CASSLLEDSNQPQHF. CDR3 nucleotide sequence: TGTGCCAGCAGCTTATTAGAAGATAGCAATCAGCCCCAGCATTTT.

With respect to this clone: The identical CDR3 is also encoded by other nucleotide sequences in the sample. V gene TRBV6-5 combines with J gene TRBJ2-7; D ambiguous. Trimming removed 0 bases from V and 0 bases from J, with 6 bases in between. CDR3 length: 14 residues. Per germline, CDR1 MNHEY and CDR2 SVGAGI. The CDR3 DNA follows: TGTGCCAGCAGTTACTCGGGCTCCTCCTACGAGCAGTACTTC. This gives the protein CASSYSGSSYEQYF.

This clone was seen a single time. CDR3 protein: CASSPREGKSYEQYF. The CDR3 nucleotides read TGTGCCAGCAGTCCTCGGGAAGGGAAGTCCTACGAGCAGTACTTC. The chain combines TRBV6-5 with TRBJ2-5, with TRBD2 as a possible D gene (5 bases). The J call may not be correct, given that the DNA end is closer to TRBJ2-7. Germline V gives CDR1 MNHEY, CDR2 SVGAGI. CDR3 length: 15 residues.

The chain links TRBV7-9 to TRBJ2-2; D ambiguous. The CDR3 is 13 residues long. Germline V gene sequence: CDR1 SEHNR, CDR2 FQNEAQ (reference sequence). Deletions cut 2 bases from V and 7 bases from J, with 8 bases between. CDR3 residues: CASSLIQVGELFF. DNA of the CDR3: TGTGCCAGCAGCTTAATCCAGGTCGGGGAGCTGTTTTTT.

The rearrangement joins TRBV6-5 to TRBJ1-2, with 7 bases aligning to TRBD1. Germline CDR1 is MNHEY and CDR2 is SVGAGI. This CDR3 is built from 13 residues. Trimming at V came to 10 bases and at J to 7 bases, leaving 12 bases not matched to a gene. CDR3: CATTQGMSVGYTF. The CDR3 nucleotides read TGTGCCACTACACAGGGGATGTCGGTTGGCTACACCTTC.

In its sample, this clone was seen once. The chain recombines TRBV9 with TRBJ2-2, with D unresolved. V was cut by 0 bases and J by 6 bases, with 9 bases left in between. Germline CDR1 and CDR2: SGDLS and YYNGEE. The CDR3 length is 14 residues. CDR3 bases: TGTGCCAGCAGCGTAGCGTTTGGCTCCGGGGAGCTGTTTTTT. This translates into CASSVAFGSGELFF.

The genes are TRBV6-1 and TRBJ2-6, with TRBD1 matching over 8 bases. Germline V gives CDR1 MNHNS, CDR2 SASEGT. The CDR3 consists of 15 residues. J was trimmed by 4 bases and V by 4 bases; bases with no gene match: 3. DNA of the CDR3: TGTGCCAGCAGTGGGACAGGGCTGGGGGCCAACGTCCTGACTTTC. Translation: CASSGTGLGANVLTF.

The chain combines TRBV7-9 with TRBJ2-2; D gene uncertain. V lost 6 bases and J lost 10, with 3 bases in between. The germline CDR1 and CDR2 sequences are SEHNR and FQNEAQ (reference sequence). The CDR3 has 9 residues. CDR3 in amino acids: CASSQELFF. For the CDR3, the DNA is TGTGCCAGCAGTCAGGAGCTGTTTTTT.

This clone was seen a single time. The same CDR3 also results from other DNA sequences found in this sample. The chain joins TRBV27 to TRBJ1-5; TRBD1 aligns across 8 bases. V shed 3 bases, J shed 2 bases, and the junction held 0 bases outside the gene matches. The CDR3 has 14 amino acids. Germline V gene data show CDR1 as MNHEY and CDR2 as SMNVEV (reference sequence). The DNA for the CDR3 is TGTGCCAGCAGTTTGACAGGGGGCAATCAGCCCCAGCATTTT. Protein product: CASSLTGGNQPQHF.

DNA for the CDR3: TGCGCCAGCAGTGTAAGGGGGGGAAATGAGCAGTTCTTC. It codes for CASSVRGGNEQFF. The rearrangement joins TRBV10-2 to TRBJ2-1, with D possibly being TRBD2 (7 bases). Germline CDR1 and CDR2: WSHSY and SAAADI. Trimming removed 4 bases from V and 7 bases from J, with 11 bases in between. The CDR3 is 13 amino acids.

This clone was counted only a few times. The chain carries TRBV6-1 and TRBJ2-7, with D perhaps TRBD1 (5 bases). CDR3 size: 14 residues. Germline V gene lookup returns CDR1 MNHNS and CDR2 SASEGT. Trimming left V 4 bases short and J 2 bases short, with 12 bases between. CDR3 bases: TGTGCCAGCAGTGTTGCACTGGGGCCCTACGAGCAGTACTTC. Translated: CASSVALGPYEQYF.

The chain uses TRBV7-3 and TRBJ2-2; 14 bases align to TRBD2. Germline-derived CDR1 and CDR2 are SGHTA and FQGTGA. CDR3 size: 15 residues. Germline trimming cut 6 bases from V and 7 bases from J; bases unmatched to any gene: 4. The CDR3 reads CASRPGLAGDGELFF. CDR3 nucleotide sequence: TGTGCCAGCAGGCCGGGACTAGCGGGGGACGGGGAGCTGTTTTTT.

The chain uses TRBV9 and TRBJ2-3; D might be TRBD2 (5 bases). With 0 bases removed from V and 5 bases from J, the gap between germline ends came to 13 bases. CDR1 is SGDLS and CDR2 is YYNGEE in the germline V gene. The CDR3 is 15 amino acids. For the CDR3, the DNA is TGTGCCAGCAGCGTAGAGGGAACTAGAGGAGATACGCAGTATTTT. Translation gives CASSVEGTRGDTQYF.

CDR3 sequence reads: CASSGPGGNSPLHF. The CDR3 DNA is TGTGCCAGCAGTGGGCCTGGAGGGAATTCACCCCTCCACTTT. The rearrangement links TRBV6-1 to TRBJ1-6; D unresolved. CDR3 length: 14 amino acids. V was clipped by 4 bases and J by 7 bases, with 11 bases between them. Germline CDR1 and CDR2: MNHNS and SASEGT.

This clone was detected only a few times. The chain employs TRBV6-1 and TRBJ1-5; D gene unclear. Per germline, CDR1 MNHNS and CDR2 SASEGT. V lost 2 bases and J lost 0, with 8 bases in between. The CDR3 spans 15 residues. In DNA, the CDR3 is TGTGCCAGCAGTGAAAGAGGGCATAGCAATCAGCCCCAGCATTTT. This gives the protein CASSERGHSNQPQHF.

This clone was detected only a few times. This chain connects TRBV6-8 to TRBJ2-7; 8 bases align to TRBD2. V shed 7 bases and J 13 bases; nucleotides not matched to a gene: 15. This CDR3 spans 13 amino acids. The germline gives CDR1 MNHGY, CDR2 SAAAGT. Written as DNA, the CDR3 is TGTGCCAGCACCCCAATTTTAGCGGGGCGCGGATACTTC. Translated: CASTPILAGRGYF.

This clone was recorded only once. The chain uses TRBV11-2 and TRBJ1-2; TRBD1 is a possible D gene (6 bases). The germline V and J ends were trimmed by 4 bases and 12 bases, with 18 bases remaining between them. The CDR3 is made up of 13 amino acids. The germline V gene encodes CDR1 SGHAT and CDR2 FQNNGV. The CDR3 loop reads CASSSTGQGFDTF. The CDR3 DNA is TGTGCCAGCAGCTCGACGGGGCAGGGGTTTGACACCTTC.

V is TRBV5-6 and J is TRBJ2-7; D unclear. The ends were cut back, 4 bases at V and 0 bases at J, with 8 bases in the middle. Germline loops: CDR1 SGHDT, CDR2 YYEEEE. The CDR3 extends over 13 amino acids. In nucleotides, the CDR3 is TGTGCCAGCAGCCCTGCGAGCTCCTACGAGCAGTACTTC. Amino acids: CASSPASSYEQYF.

The chain carries TRBV18 and TRBJ1-1; D perhaps matches TRBD1 (6 bases). CDR1 is KGHSH and CDR2 is LQKENI in the germline V gene. This CDR3 is 13 amino acids long. The V end lost 5 bases, the J end lost 2 bases, and 9 bases lay between the germline ends. This CDR3 is CASSADRNTEAFF. The CDR3, as DNA: TGTGCCAGCTCAGCGGACAGAAACACTGAAGCTTTCTTT.

The gene calls are TRBV7-9 and TRBJ1-2, with D unclear. This CDR3 spans 12 amino acids. V gave up 5 bases and J gave up 6 bases, with 10 bases separating them. The germline CDR1 and CDR2 sequences are SEHNR and FQNEAQ (reference sequence). CDR3 sequence reads: CASSGAYNGYTF. CDR3 in DNA: TGTGCCAGCAGCGGAGCCTACAATGGCTACACCTTC.

The V call is TRBV5-1, the J call TRBJ2-3; D may be TRBD1 (6 bases). The CDR3 extends over 18 amino acids. Trimming removed 4 bases from V and 6 bases from J, with 27 bases in between. The germline CDR1 and CDR2 sequences are SGHRS and YFSETQ. Written as DNA, the CDR3 is TGCGCCAGCAGCCCGTCCGCGGTTAGGGGGACATCGGGGGATACGCAGTATTTT. Translation gives CASSPSAVRGTSGDTQYF.

The chain joins TRBV7-2 to TRBJ1-3, with D tentatively TRBD1 (6 bases). V was clipped by 1 base and J by 4 bases, with 11 bases between them. The germline CDR1 and CDR2 sequences are SGHTA and FQGNSA. The CDR3 covers 15 residues. Here the CDR3 DNA reads TGTGCCAGCAGCTTAGGTCAGGGGAACGGAAACACCATATATTTT. Protein product: CASSLGQGNGNTIYF.

The chain recombines TRBV19 with TRBJ1-2; D is perhaps TRBD1 (6 bases). The CDR3 is made up of 13 amino acids. The germline V gene encodes CDR1 LNHDA and CDR2 SQIVND (reference sequence). V dropped 8 bases and J dropped 0 bases, with 10 bases sitting between them. CDR3 sequence: CASGQLANYGYTF. CDR3 nucleotide sequence: TGTGCCAGTGGACAGTTAGCTAACTATGGCTACACCTTC.